What follows are 16 T cell receptor beta chains derived from one specimen sequenced in a study of blood T cell repertoires in COVID-19. Produced via immunoSEQ multiplex PCR; TCRdb's table is partial and in-frame only. The profile covers about 150,000 clones, with approximately 80% appearing a single time and about 5.1% taken by the ten largest. The material sequenced was peripheral blood. Every receptor here comes from a human donor in a cohort sampled during active COVID-19.

The chain employs TRBV6-5 and TRBJ1-2; 12 nucleotides line up with TRBD1. This CDR3 has 15 residues. Per germline, CDR1 MNHEY and CDR2 SVGAGI. Unmatched junction bases numbered 9, after V lost 6 bases and J lost 7 bases. DNA of the CDR3: TGTGCCAGCAGAACCGGGACAGGGGGCGTAGGTGGCTACACCTTC. Amino acid sequence: CASRTGTGGVGGYTF.

The gene calls are TRBV12-3 or TRBV12-4 and TRBJ1-2, with D possibly being TRBD1 (6 bases). The CDR3 is 12 residues long. Trimming took 4 bases from V and 8 from J, leaving 11 bases between them. The CDR3 DNA is TGTGCCAGCAGTTACCAGGGGCCGGGCTACACCTTC. Translated: CASSYQGPGYTF.

The V gene is TRBV5-8, the J gene TRBJ2-7; a weak D match, TRBD1 (6 bases). V lost 2 bases and J 6 bases, leaving 12 bases between the germline ends. CDR3 length equals 13 residues. The germline V gene has CDR1 SGHTS and CDR2 YDEGEE. The CDR3 coding sequence is TGTGCCAGCAGCTTAGAACAAGGGGGCGAGCAGTACTTC. As protein: CASSLEQGGEQYF.

The V and J genes are TRBV5-1 and TRBJ2-2, with D maybe TRBD2 (5 bases). The CDR3 loop spans 16 amino acids. CDR1 is SGHRS and CDR2 is YFSETQ in the germline V gene. Trimming pared 0 bases from V and 7 bases from J, leaving 16 bases between. CDR3 nucleotide sequence: TGCGCCAGCAGCTTGGATGGCCCGGAGGTCGGCGGGGAGCTGTTTTTT. Its protein product is CASSLDGPEVGGELFF.

This clone turned up a few times. The chain combines TRBV5-4 with TRBJ2-1, with 12 positions matching TRBD2. Germline CDR1 SGHNT, CDR2 YYREEE (reference sequence). The CDR3 has 15 amino acids. V shed 4 bases, J shed 7 bases, and the junction held 6 bases outside the gene matches. The CDR3 nucleotides read TGTGCCAGCAGCAAGTGGACTAGCGGGACTAATGAGCAGTTCTTC. Protein: CASSKWTSGTNEQFF.

The chain recombines TRBV5-1 with TRBJ2-7, with D perhaps matching TRBD2 (6 bases). The germline CDR1 and CDR2 sequences are SGHRS and YFSETQ. This CDR3 comprises 15 residues. V lost 0 bases and J 1 base, leaving 11 bases between the germline ends. The CDR3 DNA reads TGCGCCAGCAGCTTGGTAGTGGGAGGTTCCTACGAGCAGTACTTC. It yields the protein CASSLVVGGSYEQYF.

In DNA form, the CDR3 reads TGTGCCAGCAGCCAAATCTTGGGACAGACCAGCTCTGGAAACACCATATATTTT. Protein: CASSQILGQTSSGNTIYF. V and J are TRBV4-2 and TRBJ1-3; 7 bases match TRBD1. V was pared by 2 bases and J by 0 bases, with 10 bases of the junction left unmatched. The germline V gene encodes CDR1 LGHNA and CDR2 YNFKEQ. CDR3 size: 18 residues.

V usage is TRBV7-8 and J usage is TRBJ2-7; 8 bases align to TRBD1. Germline-derived CDR1 and CDR2 are SGHVS and FQNEAQ. There are 16 residues in the CDR3. J was trimmed by 4 bases and V by 1 base; bases with no gene match: 9. The CDR3 reads CASSLEDGTGRYEQYF. CDR3 coding DNA: TGTGCCAGCAGCTTAGAGGACGGGACAGGACGATACGAGCAGTACTTC.

J is TRBJ1-5 and V is TRBV6-5; D unresolved. Germline assignment: CDR1 MNHEY and CDR2 SVGAGI. The CDR3 spans 14 residues. V lost 6 bases, J lost 0 bases, and 9 bases lay in between. CDR3 coding DNA: TGTGCCAGCAGGAACAGCCCTAGCAATCAGCCCCAGCATTTT. Translated, it gives CASRNSPSNQPQHF.

The count of this clone is one. The chain is built from TRBV19 and TRBJ2-1; 7 nucleotides line up with TRBD1. The length of the CDR3 is 15 residues. The ends lost 7 bases at V and 3 bases at J; junction bases unmatched: 9. Germline values: CDR1 LNHDA, CDR2 SQIVND (reference sequence). CDR3 in DNA: TGTGCCAGTAAAACACAGGGGTTTGGCTACAATGAGCAGTTCTTC. Translating gives CASKTQGFGYNEQFF.

The genes are TRBV4-1 and TRBJ2-1; no definite D call. The germline gives CDR1 MGHRA, CDR2 YSYEKL. The CDR3 sequence is 17 residues long. V lost 4 bases to trimming and J lost 0 bases, with 16 bases between them. CDR3 in amino acids: CASSRKTPPGSYNEQFF. CDR3 coding DNA: TGCGCCAGCAGCCGAAAAACTCCACCGGGCTCCTACAATGAGCAGTTCTTC.

The chain couples TRBV9 to TRBJ2-5; a weak D match, TRBD2 (6 bases). Trimming left V 0 bases short and J 4 bases short, with 19 bases between. The CDR3 runs 17 residues. Germline CDR1 is SGDLS and CDR2 is YYNGEE. CDR3 region: CASSVVSGIGGAETQYF. CDR3 sequence (DNA): TGTGCCAGCAGCGTAGTGTCCGGGATCGGAGGGGCAGAGACCCAGTACTTC.

The CDR3, as DNA: TGTGCCAGCAGCCACCAGCCAGGAAGGTCCTACAATGAGCAGTTCTTC. Its translation is CASSHQPGRSYNEQFF. The rearrangement uses TRBV7-2 and TRBJ2-1; D is undetermined. This CDR3 is built from 16 residues. V was shortened by 5 bases and J by 1 base, with 15 bases between the two germline ends. Germline-derived CDR1 and CDR2 are SGHTA and FQGNSA.

This clone was seen just once. This chain connects TRBV24-1 to TRBJ2-5, with a possible D match to TRBD1 (5 bases). The CDR3 sequence is 15 residues long. Trimming took 2 bases from V and 2 from J, leaving 11 bases between them. CDR1 is KGHDR, CDR2 SFDVKD, per germline. This CDR3 reads CATSDSRQPQETQYF. CDR3 coding DNA: TGTGCCACCAGTGATTCGAGACAGCCACAAGAGACCCAGTACTTC.

The rearrangement joins TRBV19 to TRBJ1-2, with 9 positions matching TRBD1. V trimming: 8 bases; J trimming: 7 bases; junction bases outside the gene matches: 20. This CDR3 comprises 17 residues. The germline CDR1 and CDR2 sequences are LNHDA and SQIVND (reference sequence). CDR3 in amino acids: CASLQEYSDRGSRGYTF. The CDR3 DNA sequence: TGTGCCAGTCTCCAGGAATACTCGGACAGGGGTTCACGTGGCTACACCTTC.

The rearrangement uses TRBV19 and TRBJ1-3; 7 nucleotides match TRBD1. Germline V gene sequence: CDR1 LNHDA, CDR2 SQIVND (reference sequence). V lost 10 bases to trimming and J lost 6 bases; unmatched junction nucleotides: 9. This CDR3 contains 13 residues. The CDR3 region is CATQPTGPNTIYF. The CDR3 DNA reads TGTGCCACCCAACCGACAGGGCCAAACACCATATATTTT.